This TCR beta chain was captured in a study of T cells in Graves' hyperthyroidism and ophthalmopathy. The CDR3 has 13 amino acids. With 6 bases removed from V and 5 bases from J, the gap between germline ends came to 11 bases. The blood sample was taken at first hyperthyroidism diagnosis, before any ophthalmopathy symptoms. Amplification yielded TCR beta CDR3 regions, with RNA transcripts as the source. Using the HTBI primer set, a first-round RT-PCR was run on the TCR CDR3. From the multiplex PCR reads, TCRdb called clonotypes with MiXCR, one entry per CDR3 protein. The table shows over 250,000 distinct CDR3 sequences, with less than 30% occurring only once. There are many counts of this clonotype.

Sequencing was done on a sample of blood. The chain has TRBV12-3 or TRBV12-4 and TRBJ1-5, with D unclear. The sequence was obtained from a middle-aged man with Graves' hyperthyroidism that later progressed to Graves' ophthalmopathy. The CDR3 sequence is CASSFSPDQPQHF. CDR3 bases: TGTGCCAGCAGCTTCAGTCCGGATCAGCCCCAGCATTTT.